This T cell receptor (beta chain) was captured in a study of early T cells in non-severe SARS-CoV-2 infection (dated by TCRdb to about 2021). Looking at the study overall: Because TCR sequencing relied on bulk RNA taken from unsorted whole blood, pairing of alpha and beta chains was not possible. Results the study describes overall, beyond this receptor: VDJdb matching was skewed toward anti-spike CD8 responses and likely underestimated virus-specific expansions by missing private and CD4 specificities.

The library was prepared using 5' RACE. The reads were generated on a NextSeq 500. Unique molecular identifiers were attached to individual cDNA molecules in the TCR library protocol so that sequencing error and PCR bias could be corrected. TCR alpha and beta chains were both sequenced, and the abundances of alpha and beta sequences in each sample were closely correlated with each other. Regarding the original processing steps: Decombinator V4 was used to perform V gene, J gene and CDR3 annotation of TCR sequences. Expanded TCRs were defined as changing significantly between any two time points under a Poisson model with p below 0.0001. TCR abundances were normalised to the total number of TCRs sequenced in each sample and reported as counts per million. TRAV1-2 paired with TRAJ12, TRAJ20 or TRAJ33 defined MAIT TCRs, while TRAV10 paired with TRAJ18 defined iNKT TCRs. VDJdb, accessed on 1 November 2021, was searched for TCRs annotated for CMV, EBV and SARS-CoV-2, and TCRs annotated for more than one antigen were excluded. TCRdb itself trimmed the public reads at Q25 with fastp, ran MiXCR and retained productive beta chains. Here each entry gathers all rows of one CDR3 protein and keeps the most common genes and DNA. TCRdb's processing, not the study's, gives the V and J calls here. In this sample the table shows 97,000 or so distinct CDR3 sequences, around 13% of which occur a single time. The ten largest clones add up to about 5.7% of the sample.

The CDR3, from cysteine to phenylalanine, totals 15 residues. Of all the DNA, just the CDR3 is kept, 45 bases in frame from base 1. Trimming costs V 7 bases and J 4 bases, and their ends lie 15 bases apart. CDR1 and CDR2, per the germline V gene, are KGHDR and SFDVKD. In regard to this clonotype: Its specific antigen is unknown. Base qualities were left out, and no much larger clone turns up one base away.

The study was a case-control design nested within a healthcare worker cohort in London, UK, with weekly nasopharyngeal swab PCR tests and blood sampling. Healthcare workers were enrolled in the week of the UK lockdown, from 23 to 31 March 2020, and were followed every week for up to roughly 16 weeks. The rearrangement joined TRBV24-1 to TRBJ2-2, with no confidently assigned D gene. The source material was whole blood. The sequence came from an adult who was a healthcare worker with PCR-confirmed SARS-CoV-2 infection or an uninfected control (not recorded which). The nucleotides are TGTGCCACCAGCACCCGGTTAAGTGGCACCGGGGAGCTGTTTTTT. This encodes CATSTRLSGTGELFF.